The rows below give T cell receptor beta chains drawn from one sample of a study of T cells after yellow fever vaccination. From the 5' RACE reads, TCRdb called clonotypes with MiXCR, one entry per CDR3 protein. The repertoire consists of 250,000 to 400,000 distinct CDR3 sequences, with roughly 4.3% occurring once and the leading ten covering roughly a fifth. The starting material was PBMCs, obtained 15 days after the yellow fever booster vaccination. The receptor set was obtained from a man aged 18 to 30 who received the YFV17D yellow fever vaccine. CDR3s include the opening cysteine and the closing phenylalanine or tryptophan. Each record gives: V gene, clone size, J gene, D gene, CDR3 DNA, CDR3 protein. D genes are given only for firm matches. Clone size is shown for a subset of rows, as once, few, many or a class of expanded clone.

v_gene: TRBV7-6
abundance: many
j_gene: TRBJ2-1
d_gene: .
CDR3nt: TGTGCCAGCAGCTTACCCTGGCGGAACTACAATGAGCAGTTCTTC
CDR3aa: CASSLPWRNYNEQFF

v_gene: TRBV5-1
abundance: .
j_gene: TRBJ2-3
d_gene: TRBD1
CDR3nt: TGCGCCAGCAGACAGGGGGCTGTGGAAGATACGCAGTATTTT
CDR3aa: CASRQGAVEDTQYF

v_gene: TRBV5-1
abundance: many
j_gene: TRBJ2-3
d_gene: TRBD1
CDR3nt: TGCGCCAGCAGCATAGGGACAGGGAGAACGCAGTATTTT
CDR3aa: CASSIGTGRTQYF

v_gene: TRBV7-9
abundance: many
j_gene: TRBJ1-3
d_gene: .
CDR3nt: TGTGCCAGCAGCCTAAAGCCCAGCTCTGGAAACACCATATATTTT
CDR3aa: CASSLKPSSGNTIYF

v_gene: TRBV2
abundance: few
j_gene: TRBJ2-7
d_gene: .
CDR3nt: TGTGCCAGCATAATGACACTGCAAGGAAAGCAGTACTTC
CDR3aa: CASIMTLQGKQYF

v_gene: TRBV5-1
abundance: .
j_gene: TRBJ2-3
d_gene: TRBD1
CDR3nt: TGCGCCAGCAGCCCCTACAGGGGGACAGATACGCAGTATTTT
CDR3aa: CASSPYRGTDTQYF

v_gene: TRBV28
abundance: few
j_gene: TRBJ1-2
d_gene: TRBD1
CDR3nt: TGTGCCAGCACCACTCAGGGGGCAAGAGTGGGCTACACCTTC
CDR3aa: CASTTQGARVGYTF

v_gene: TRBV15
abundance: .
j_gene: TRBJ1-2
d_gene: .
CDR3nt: TGTGCCACCAACGGGGGGGAGGACTATGGCTACACCTTC
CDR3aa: CATNGGEDYGYTF

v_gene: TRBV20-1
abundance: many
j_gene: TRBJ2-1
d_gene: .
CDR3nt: TGCAGTGCTAGTAAGGGGGTCAATGAGCAGTTCTTC
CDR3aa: CSASKGVNEQFF

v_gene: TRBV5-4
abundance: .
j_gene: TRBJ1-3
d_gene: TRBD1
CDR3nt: TGTGCCAGCACTCCTAACAGGGGAGGAAACACCATATATTTT
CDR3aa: CASTPNRGGNTIYF

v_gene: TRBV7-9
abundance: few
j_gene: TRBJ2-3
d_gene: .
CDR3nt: TGTGCCAGCAGCTTCATTTGGGGCCCAGATACGCAGTATTTT
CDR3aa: CASSFIWGPDTQYF

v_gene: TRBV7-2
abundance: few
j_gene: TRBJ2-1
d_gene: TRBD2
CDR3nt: TGTGCCAGCAGCTTAAAGAGCGGGGGGGCTAATGAGCAGTTCTTC
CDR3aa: CASSLKSGGANEQFF

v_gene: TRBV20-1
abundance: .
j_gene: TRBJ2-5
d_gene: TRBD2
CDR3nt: TGCAGGCTGACTGGCCTGACTAGCGGGGGGGCGTCAGAGACCCAGTACTTC
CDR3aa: CRLTGLTSGGASETQYF

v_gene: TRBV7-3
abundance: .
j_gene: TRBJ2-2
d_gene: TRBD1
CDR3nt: TGTGCCAGCAGCTCACGACAGGGGGCCCTAGGGAGCGGGGAGCTGTTTTTT
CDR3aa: CASSSRQGALGSGELFF

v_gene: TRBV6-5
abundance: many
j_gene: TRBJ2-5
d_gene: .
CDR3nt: TGTGCCAGCAGTCGGGGGACGGCCCAGTACTTC
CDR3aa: CASSRGTAQYF

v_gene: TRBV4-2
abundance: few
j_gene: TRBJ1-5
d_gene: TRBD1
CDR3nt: TGTGCCAGCAGCCAAGCGGGACAGGGGGCTTTTAGCAATCAGCCCCAGCATTTT
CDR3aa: CASSQAGQGAFSNQPQHF

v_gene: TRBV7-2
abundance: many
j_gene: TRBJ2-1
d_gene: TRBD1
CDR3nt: TGTGCCAGCAGCCCGACAGTGACAGGGGGGGCCTACAATGAGCAGTTCTTC
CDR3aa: CASSPTVTGGAYNEQFF

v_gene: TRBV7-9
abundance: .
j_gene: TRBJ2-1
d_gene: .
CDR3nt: TGTGCCAGCAGCGTGAAGGGTGAGCAGTTCTTC
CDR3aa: CASSVKGEQFF

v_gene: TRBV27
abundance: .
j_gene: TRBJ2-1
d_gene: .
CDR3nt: TGTGCCAGCAGTTCGTCTGGACGGGGATCCTACAATGAGCAGTTCTTC
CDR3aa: CASSSSGRGSYNEQFF

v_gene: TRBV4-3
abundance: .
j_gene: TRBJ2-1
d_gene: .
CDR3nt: TGCGCCAGCAGCCAACACAGGGACTACAATGAGCAGTTCTTC
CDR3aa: CASSQHRDYNEQFF

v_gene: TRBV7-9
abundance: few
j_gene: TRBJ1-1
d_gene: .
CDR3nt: TGTGCCAGCGATAGACCCCCGGGGGCCACTGAAGCTTTCTTT
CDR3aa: CASDRPPGATEAFF

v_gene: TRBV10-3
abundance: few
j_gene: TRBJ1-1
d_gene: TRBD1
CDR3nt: TGTGCCATCAGTTATCGGACAGGGAACACTGAAGCTTTCTTT
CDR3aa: CAISYRTGNTEAFF

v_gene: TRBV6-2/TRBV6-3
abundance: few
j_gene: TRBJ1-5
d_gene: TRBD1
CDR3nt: TGTGCCAGCAGTTCCAGGACAGGGGGCGGGAATCAGCCCCAGCATTTT
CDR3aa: CASSSRTGGGNQPQHF

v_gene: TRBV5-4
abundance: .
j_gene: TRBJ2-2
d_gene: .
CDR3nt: TGTGCCAGCAGCTCCATGGGGCTACCCTCTTACACCGGGGAGCTGTTTTTT
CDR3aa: CASSSMGLPSYTGELFF

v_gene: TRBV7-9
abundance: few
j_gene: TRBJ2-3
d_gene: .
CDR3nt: TGTGCCAGCAGCTCTCGGCATGGAGGGCCCCCCGCAGATACGCAGTATTTT
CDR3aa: CASSSRHGGPPADTQYF

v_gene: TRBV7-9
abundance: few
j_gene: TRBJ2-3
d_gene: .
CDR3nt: TGTGCCAGCAGCTATGGAGGGACTTTCACAGATACGCAGTATTTT
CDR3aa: CASSYGGTFTDTQYF

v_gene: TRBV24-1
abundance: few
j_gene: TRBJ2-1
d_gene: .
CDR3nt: TGTGCCACCAGCAGCTCCTACAATGAGCAGTTCTTC
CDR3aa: CATSSSYNEQFF

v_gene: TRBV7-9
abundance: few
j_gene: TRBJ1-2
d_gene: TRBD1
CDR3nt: TGTGCCAGCAGCCCGACAGGGGGCCCCCCTATCTATGGCTACACCTTC
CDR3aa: CASSPTGGPPIYGYTF

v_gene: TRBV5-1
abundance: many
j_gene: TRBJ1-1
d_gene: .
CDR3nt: TGCGCCAGCACCACCTTGGGACGGGGCACTGAAGCTTTCTTT
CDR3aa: CASTTLGRGTEAFF

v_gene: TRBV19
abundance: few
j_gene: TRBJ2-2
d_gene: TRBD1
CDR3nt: TGTGCCAGTAGTATCCGGGACAGGGGTAGGCCCGGGGAGCTGTTTTTT
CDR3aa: CASSIRDRGRPGELFF

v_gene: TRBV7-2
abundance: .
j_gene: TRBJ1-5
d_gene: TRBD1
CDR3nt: TGTGCCAGCAGACCTGGGACAGATCAGCCCCAGCATTTT
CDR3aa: CASRPGTDQPQHF

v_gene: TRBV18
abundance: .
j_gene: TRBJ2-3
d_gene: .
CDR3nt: TGTGCCAGCTCACCACCGACTAGTTCTCCAGATACGCAGTATTTT
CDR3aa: CASSPPTSSPDTQYF

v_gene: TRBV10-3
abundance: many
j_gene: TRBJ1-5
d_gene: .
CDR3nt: TGTGCCATCAGTGATCGCAGGGCTCTCGCGCAGCCCCAGCATTTT
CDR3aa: CAISDRRALAQPQHF

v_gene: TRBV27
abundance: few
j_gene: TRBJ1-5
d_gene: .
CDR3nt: TGTGCCAGCAGTCCCCAGAATAGCAATCAGCCCCAGCATTTT
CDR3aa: CASSPQNSNQPQHF

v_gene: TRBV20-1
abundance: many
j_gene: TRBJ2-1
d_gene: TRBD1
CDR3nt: TGCAGTGCTAGGGGCCCTAACAGGGGCGATGAGCAGTTCTTC
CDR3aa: CSARGPNRGDEQFF

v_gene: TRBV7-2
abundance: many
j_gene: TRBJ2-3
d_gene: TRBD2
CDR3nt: TGTGCCAGCAGCCCCGGGGCAGCGGGGGCCACAGATACGCAGTATTTT
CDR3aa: CASSPGAAGATDTQYF

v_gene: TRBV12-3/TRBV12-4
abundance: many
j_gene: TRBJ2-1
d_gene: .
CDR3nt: TGTGCCAGCAGTTTGGGACTGATCTCTGACAATGAGCAGTTCTTC
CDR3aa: CASSLGLISDNEQFF

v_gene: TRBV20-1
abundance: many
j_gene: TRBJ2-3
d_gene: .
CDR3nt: TGCAGTGCTACCTCTACCTCTAGCACAGATACGCAGTATTTT
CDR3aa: CSATSTSSTDTQYF

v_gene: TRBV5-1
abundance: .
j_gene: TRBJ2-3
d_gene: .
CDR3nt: TGCGCCAGCAGCATCGGGGATTGGGGGACAGATACGCAGTATTTT
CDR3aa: CASSIGDWGTDTQYF

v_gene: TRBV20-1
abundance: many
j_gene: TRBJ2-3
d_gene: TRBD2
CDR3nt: TGCAGTGCTTGGCGGGGGGGCACAGATACGCAGTATTTT
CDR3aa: CSAWRGGTDTQYF